This TCR beta chain was profiled in a study of blood T cell repertoires in COVID-19 (TCRdb year 2020). For context, the study as a whole: Samples from collaborators originated in the United States, Italy and Spain and spanned both the acute and convalescent phases of COVID-19. Nearly every sample came with metadata listing a de-identified subject ID, COVID-19 status, age in years and sex. The dataset comprised deeply sampled blood TCRbeta repertoires from subjects exposed to, actively infected with, or recovered from COVID-19. HLA class I and class II types, where available, came from metadata supplied by the sample provider rather than from assay-based typing. The repertoires were released in a freely available public database meant as a resource for research on the immune response to SARS-CoV-2. Samples came from the ongoing ImmuneRACE study (first 160 participants) plus 1,254 subjects from 6 global collaborators. The prospective study material was composed of cDNA or gDNA derived from T cells, B-cell-depleted T cells, or PBMCs.

The collaborating institutions used their own protocols to collect whole blood in K2EDTA tubes. Collaborator samples were shipped for TCRbeta analysis as frozen whole blood, isolated PBMCs, or DNA extracted from either sample type. Turning to this clone: Its antigen has not been determined. Base qualities are missing; no much larger clone stands one base away.

Inclusive of the bounding cysteine and phenylalanine, the CDR3 is 14 residues long. Only the CDR3 portion is preserved as DNA: 42 bases, with reading frame beginning at the first base. V lost 0 bases and J lost 3 bases; the stretch between them is 9 bases long. The germline V gene (reference sequence) specifies GTSNPN as CDR1 and SVGIG as CDR2. The research as a whole found: Clinical and demographic metadata were provided uncurated, with the amount varying by source and participant.

TCRbeta CDR3 regions were amplified from genomic DNA using the immunoSEQ Assay, a bias-controlled multiplex PCR. The study's processing was this. Nucleated cell counts per sample were estimated from amplification of reference gene primers within the assay. Sequence reads were collapsed and filtered to measure the absolute abundance of every unique TCRbeta CDR3 rearrangement. For each sample, productive Simpson clonality was calculated by taking the square root of Simpson's diversity index across productive rearrangements. What TCRdb holds here is the immuneACCESS table cut down to in-frame rearrangements. Part of the clones is not present; checked against another copy, under half of the missing clones reflect an unresolved V gene, and the others are unexplained. The V and J calls and clone size come from that table; D and trimming were worked out from the DNA. This sample is represented by approximately 120,000 clones; roughly 86% of them were singletons. Together, the top ten hold around 13% of the sample.

The sample was peripheral blood. This TCR was recovered from a human donor in a cohort sampled during active COVID-19. This sequence uses TRBV30 and TRBJ1-5; D gene: possibly TRBD1, on 5 matching bases. The bases read TGTGCCTGGAGTGTACCGGGGGACAATCAGCCCCAGCATTTT. Its protein is CAWSVPGDNQPQHF.